A single sample gave rise to the 14 T cell receptor beta chains below, sequenced in a study of blood T cell repertoires in COVID-19. Produced via immunoSEQ multiplex PCR; TCRdb's table is partial and in-frame only. The table shows about 440,000 clones, with about nine tenths occurring only once. Sequences were obtained from PBMCs or T cells enriched from blood (not recorded which). Source of these receptors: a man aged 18 to 35 who had recovered from COVID-19.

The chain links TRBV27 to TRBJ1-3, with 7 bases aligning to TRBD1. This CDR3 is 18 amino acids long. CDR1 is MNHEY, CDR2 SMNVEV, per germline (reference sequence). Trimming cost V 7 bases and J 4 bases; bases outside gene matches: 19. The CDR3 loop reads CASIGETPNRGGGNTIYF. CDR3 bases: TGTGCCAGCATAGGAGAGACTCCAAACAGGGGAGGAGGAAACACCATATATTTT.

This clone was seen a handful of times. CDR3 coding DNA: TGTGCCATCAGTGAGTCCCCCGGGACAGGGTACGAGCAGTACTTC. This gives the protein CAISESPGTGYEQYF. The V gene is TRBV10-3, the J gene TRBJ2-7; 9 bases align to TRBD1. Germline V gives CDR1 ENHRY, CDR2 SYGVKD. This CDR3 is built from 15 residues. V lost 0 bases, J lost 4 bases, and 4 bases stayed unmatched.

The chain links TRBV4-1 to TRBJ1-1, with D tentatively TRBD1 (5 bases). Looked up from germline, CDR1 is MGHRA and CDR2 is YSYEKL. The CDR3 spans 12 residues. The ends were cut back, 4 bases at V and 7 bases at J, with 10 bases in the middle. CDR3 region: CASSPQGYEAFF. The DNA for the CDR3 is TGCGCCAGCAGCCCTCAGGGTTATGAAGCTTTCTTT.

This clone was picked up one time. The chain joins TRBV6-5 to TRBJ2-1, with 12 positions matching TRBD2. The CDR3 length is 15 residues. From germline, CDR1 is MNHEY and CDR2 SVGAGI. The V gene end was trimmed by 6 bases and the J gene end by 4 bases; junction bases not matched to a gene: 4. In DNA form, the CDR3 reads TGTGCCAGCAGGATACTAGCGGGGGGTTACAATGAGCAGTTCTTC. As protein: CASRILAGGYNEQFF.

The J gene is TRBJ1-2, the V gene TRBV5-1; 8 positions agree with TRBD1. This CDR3 comprises 14 residues. V gave up 4 bases and J gave up 7 bases; unmatched junction bases: 9. Germline CDR1 and CDR2: SGHRS and YFSETQ. This CDR3 reads CASSRTGISFGYTF. The DNA for the CDR3 is TGCGCCAGCAGCCGGACAGGGATTAGCTTTGGCTACACCTTC.

In its sample, this clone was seen many times. V usage is TRBV28 and J usage is TRBJ1-2; D is undetermined. This CDR3 is 15 amino acids long. V was clipped by 2 bases and J by 5 bases, with 15 bases between them. The germline gives CDR1 MDHEN, CDR2 SYDVKM. In DNA form, the CDR3 reads TGTGCCAGCAGTTTAATGGCAGACTCTCTATATGGCTACACCTTC. As protein: CASSLMADSLYGYTF.

The table lists this clone with a count of one. The chain uses TRBV5-8 and TRBJ1-6; TRBD1 agrees at 7 bases. Trimming cost V 1 base and J 10 bases; bases outside gene matches: 5. The CDR3 totals 14 residues. Germline V lookup: CDR1 SGHTS, CDR2 YDEGEE. CDR3 residues: CASSLRQGASPLHF. The DNA of the CDR3 is TGTGCCAGCAGCTTGAGACAGGGTGCATCACCCCTCCACTTT.

J is TRBJ1-1 and V is TRBV5-1; 8 nucleotides agree with TRBD1. Germline lookup yields CDR1 SGHRS and CDR2 YFSETQ. This CDR3 is 15 amino acids long. Trimming took 2 bases from V and 4 from J; bases not matched to a gene: 7. CDR3 bases: TGCGCCAGCAGCTTAAGGACAGGGAAGGGCACTGAAGCTTTCTTT. Its translation is CASSLRTGKGTEAFF.

J is TRBJ1-1 and V is TRBV2; D perhaps matches TRBD1 (5 bases). V lost 3 bases and J 7 bases, leaving 6 bases between the germline ends. CDR3 length equals 11 residues. Looked up from germline, CDR1 is SNHLY and CDR2 is FYNNEI. The CDR3 sequence: CASSDGGEAFF. In DNA form, the CDR3 reads TGTGCCAGCAGTGACGGGGGTGAAGCTTTCTTT.

This chain connects TRBV10-3 to TRBJ2-3; D is possibly TRBD1 (5 bases). Trimming pared 10 bases from V and 11 bases from J, leaving 19 bases between. The CDR3 loop spans 12 amino acids. Germline V gives CDR1 ENHRY, CDR2 SYGVKD. The CDR3 DNA follows: TGTGCCACCAGGGTCGGGTCTTCTGAGCAGTATTTT. The encoded protein is CATRVGSSEQYF.

V is TRBV11-3 and J is TRBJ1-3; 7 positions agree with TRBD1. V shed 5 bases and J 0 bases; nucleotides not matched to a gene: 7. The length of the CDR3 is 16 residues. The germline V gene encodes CDR1 SGHNT and CDR2 YENEEA. This chain's CDR3 is CASSATGTASGNTIYF. The CDR3 bases are TGTGCCAGCAGCGCCACCGGGACAGCCTCTGGAAACACCATATATTTT.

V usage is TRBV30 and J usage is TRBJ1-2, with D unclear. Germline V lookup: CDR1 GTSNPN, CDR2 SVGIG (reference sequence). Deletions cut 2 bases from V and 8 bases from J, with 12 bases between. The CDR3 runs 12 residues. CDR3 nucleotide sequence: TGTGCCTGGAGTTCAAGAAACGAGGGCTACACCTTC. It codes for CAWSSRNEGYTF.

The rearrangement joins TRBV7-9 to TRBJ2-3, with 10 positions matching TRBD2. This CDR3 has 15 amino acids. CDR1 is SEHNR, CDR2 FQNEAQ, per germline (reference sequence). Trimming cost V 5 bases and J 5 bases; bases outside gene matches: 7. The CDR3 DNA sequence: TGTGCCAGCAGCCCTACCGGGACTAGCGAAGATACGCAGTATTTT. Amino acids: CASSPTGTSEDTQYF.

Regarding this clone: This may stem from a read error, because a much larger clone lies one nucleotide away. The genes are TRBV7-2 and TRBJ1-5; D unresolved. Germline lookup yields CDR1 SGHTA and CDR2 FQGNSA. The CDR3 is 13 amino acids. V dropped 1 base and J dropped 4 bases, with 5 bases sitting between them. CDR3 DNA: TGTGCCAGCAGCTTAGACGGGAATCAGCCCCAGCATTTT. Amino acid sequence: CASSLDGNQPQHF.